This T cell receptor beta chain was captured in a study of cytomegalovirus exposure and HLA in healthy donors. Study-wide points: Most of the TCR beta V segments (in an earlier analysis) were productive either about 87% or about 30% of the time.

The PCR was carried out with 60 Vbeta primers and 13 Jbeta primers. The data were produced by immunoSEQ multiplex PCR, yet TCRdb's version contains in-frame clones alone and is incomplete. The sample shows approximately 180,000 clones, around 81% of them seen only once. Germline CDR1 reads SGHNT; CDR2 reads YENEEA. The CDR3 runs 14 residues. After removal of 5 bases from V and 7 bases from J, the junction contained 5 bases not matched to a gene. With respect to this clone: Its antigen is unidentified.

Sample: PBMCs. The chain links TRBV11-3 to TRBJ1-6, with 7 bases matching TRBD1. This clonotype was obtained from a woman in her 30s in good health and CMV-seronegative. As DNA, the CDR3 is TGTGCCAGCAGCCAGACAGGGATCAATTCACCCCTCCACTTT. This gives the protein CASSQTGINSPLHF.